This paragraph reports one TCR beta chain. The antigen remains undetermined. This record comes from a study of cytomegalovirus exposure and HLA in healthy donors. The PCR used 60 Vbeta and 13 Jbeta primers. Only in-frame clones appear in the TCRdb table, and some are missing; sequencing was by immunoSEQ multiplex PCR. The sample shows about 170,000 clones, 80% to 90% of them seen only once. Study conclusions and caveats: Presence/absence analyses treated sequencing depth as roughly uniform across donors. Whilst most TCR sequences proved rare, a subset of public TCRs occurred across many donors. Sequencing probably produced one cluster of sequence variants that were highly shared. Later on, an analysis tied over 15,000 TCR beta sequences to HLA alleles at 0.05 false discovery rate.

CDR1 is SGHNT and CDR2 is YYREEE in the germline V gene (reference sequence). After removal of 7 bases from V and 4 bases from J, the junction contained 2 bases not matched to a gene. This CDR3 region has 15 residues. The origin of this receptor is a male donor in good health and CMV-seronegative. The sample comprised PBMCs. V and J are TRBV5-4 and TRBJ2-2; the match to TRBD2 covers 15 bases. The CDR3 DNA reads as TGTGCCAGCGGGACTAGCGGGAGGATCACCGGGGAGCTGTTTTTT. Its translation: CASGTSGRITGELFF. Filled out from reference TRBV5-4 and TRBJ2-2, the complete variable domain reads ETGVTQSPTHLIKTRGQQVTLRCSSQSGHNTVSWYQQALGQGPQFIFQYYREEENGRGNFPPRFSGLQFPNYSSELNVNALELDDSALYLCASGTSGRITGELFFGEGSRLTVL.